This is a list of T cell receptor beta chains from one sample in a study of blood T cell repertoires in COVID-19. Repertoires were generated with immunoSEQ multiplex PCR, while TCRdb's copy carries only in-frame clones and drops some. The sample contains about 360,000 clones, 70% to 90% of which appear only once. Sequenced: peripheral blood. The receptors were gathered from a woman in her sixties with COVID-19, enrolled during active disease. The CDR3 runs from the conserved cysteine through the conserved F or W. Only some rows state a clone size, as once, few, many or a class for expanded clones.

J gene | clone size | V gene | CDR3 protein
TRBJ1-2 | NA | TRBV9 | CASSSPPGVSRAIFYGYTF
TRBJ2-2 | NA | TRBV30 | CAKNSGFPGTGELFF
TRBJ2-1 | NA | TRBV20-1 | CSASWQNQGFF
TRBJ1-3 | NA | TRBV4-3 | CASSLQTGASGNTIYF
TRBJ1-2 | NA | TRBV7-8 | CASSAGTGAYGYTF
TRBJ2-5 | NA | TRBV2 | CASSREGAKTQYF
TRBJ1-4 | NA | TRBV7-9 | CASSIQGAEKLFF
TRBJ1-4 | NA | TRBV4-1 | CASSQPGGDEKLFF
TRBJ2-1 | NA | TRBV30 | CAWRTRGGYNEQFF
TRBJ2-3 | NA | TRBV2 | CASSEALGGAYPLLTDTQYF
TRBJ2-4 | NA | TRBV29-1 | CSVLEQVAKNIQYF
TRBJ2-7 | once | TRBV19 | CASSVGTYHEQYF
TRBJ1-3 | NA | TRBV4-3 | CASSQDLFSGNTIYF
TRBJ2-2 | NA | TRBV27 | CASSGGSGYTGELFF
TRBJ1-2 | NA | TRBV9 | CASSDLTGLRRGYTF
TRBJ2-7 | NA | TRBV9 | CASSRTGGVSEQYF
TRBJ2-5 | NA | TRBV5-1 | CASSWTGVRSQETQYF
TRBJ1-2 | NA | TRBV20-1 | CSAPDNYGYTF
TRBJ1-5 | NA | TRBV5-6 | CASSLGQVRPQHF
TRBJ2-3 | NA | TRBV11-2 | CASSLVYRLSADTQYF
TRBJ2-1 | NA | TRBV5-8 | CASIRTALIRGNEQFF
TRBJ1-3 | once | TRBV12-5 | CASGLPRVGAAGNTIYF
TRBJ2-1 | NA | TRBV4-2 | CASSQGDTANEQFF
TRBJ2-3 | NA | TRBV4-2 | CASSQERGGEDTQYF
TRBJ2-2 | NA | TRBV9 | CASSTYRGHSTGELFF
TRBJ2-7 | NA | TRBV14 | CASSQASQHEQYF
TRBJ1-4 | NA | TRBV5-4 | CASSPEKDEKLFF
TRBJ1-3 | NA | TRBV2 | CASSEAFSGNTIYF
TRBJ1-2 | NA | TRBV29-1 | CSVRTIGYTF